This TCR beta chain was found in a study of blood T cell repertoires in COVID-19. For the study at large: There were acute and convalescent COVID-19 samples, and they came from the United States, Italy and Spain. PBMCs, B-cell-depleted T cells, or T cells provided the cDNA or gDNA that made up the material.

How the authors handled the data: From reference gene primer amplification, estimates of nucleated cell counts were derived. TCRdb keeps only in-frame clones here, not all; method: immunoSEQ multiplex PCR. The V and J calls and clone size are taken from that table; D and trimming were inferred from the DNA. The data hold 250,000 to 350,000 clones, with roughly 88% observed a single time. With 0 bases removed from V and 7 bases from J, the gap between germline ends came to 9 bases. The CDR3 sequence is 13 residues long. Germline V CDR1 and CDR2: LGHDT, YNNKEL (reference sequence). Material: peripheral blood. The chain recombines TRBV3-1 (or the pseudogene TRBV3-2) with TRBJ1-2; D gene ambiguous. The TCR comes from a woman in her 30s with active or convalescent COVID-19. In DNA form, the CDR3 reads TGTGCCAGCAGCCAAGACTCTGGCCGTGGCTACACCTTC. This sequence encodes CASSQDSGRGYTF.